What follows are 27 T cell receptor beta chains derived from one specimen sequenced in a study of metastatic and nonmetastatic thyroid tumors. Using MiXCR, TCRdb reanalyzed the PCR reads. The sample holds roughly 58,000 clones, about 4% seen once. Every patient underwent thyroid surgery untreated. What was sequenced was blood. The origin of the receptors is a female donor with papillary thyroid cancer or a benign thyroid nodule (not recorded which). Some clones in this sample may be carry-over from other donors' samples.

This chain joins TRBV7-9 and TRBJ1-2; D uncertain. Germline loops: CDR1 SEHNR, CDR2 FQNEAQ (reference sequence). Trimming cost V 4 bases and J 2 bases, with 14 bases left between them. This CDR3 spans 15 amino acids. This CDR3 is CASSSSLARNYGYTF. The DNA of the CDR3 is TGTGCCAGCAGCTCTTCGTTAGCCAGGAACTATGGCTACACCTTC.

This clone was detected only a few times. Being one base from a much bigger clone, this may be a read error. The rearrangement joins TRBV5-8 to TRBJ2-7; 13 bases line up with TRBD2. Germline loops: CDR1 SGHTS, CDR2 YDEGEE. The CDR3 has 17 residues. The CDR3 nucleotides read TGTGCCAGCAGCTCGGGATACTGGACTAGCGGGAGCTACGATCAGTACTTC. This codes for CASSSGYWTSGSYDQYF.

The chain is built from TRBV7-8 and TRBJ2-3, with 10 bases identical to TRBD2. This CDR3 spans 17 amino acids. V was pared by 7 bases and J by 1 base, with 11 bases of the junction left unmatched. CDR1 and CDR2 from the germline V gene are SGHVS and FQNEAQ. CDR3 bases: TGTGCCAGCACCTACCCCGCTAGCGGGGGCTGCACAGATACGCAGTATTTT. The encoded protein is CASTYPASGGCTDTQYF.

This clone was seen ten or more times. This chain connects TRBV10-3 to TRBJ1-1, with 9 bases aligning to TRBD1. J gave up 1 base and V 9 bases, and 12 bases lay outside the gene matches. The CDR3 loop spans 16 amino acids. CDR1 is ENHRY, CDR2 SYGVKD, per germline. The CDR3 DNA sequence: TGTGCCATTACACCGGGACAGGGTAGAGAGAACACTGAAGCTTTCTTT. Its translation: CAITPGQGRENTEAFF.

This clone showed up many times. A much more abundant neighbour one base away suggests this may be a read error. The rearrangement uses TRBV12-3 or TRBV12-4 and TRBJ1-1; maybe TRBD1 (6 bases). V lost 11 bases to trimming and J lost 0 bases, with 13 bases between them. CDR3 length: 13 residues. CDR3 sequence reads: CAGDRNMNTEAFF. The CDR3 coding sequence is TGTGCCGGTGACAGGAACATGAACACTGAAGCTTTCTTT.

This clone appeared many times. The rearrangement uses TRBV6-5 and TRBJ1-3; D not certain. Deletions cut 0 bases from V and 3 bases from J, with 6 bases between. CDR1 is MNHEY, CDR2 SVGAGI, per germline. The length of the CDR3 is 14 residues. CDR3 bases: TGTGCCAGCAGTTACTCGACTCTTGGAAACACCATATATTTT. Translating it yields CASSYSTLGNTIYF.

The rearrangement joins TRBV6-2 or TRBV6-3 to TRBJ2-3; 16 nucleotides align to TRBD2. Germline CDR1 is MNHEY and CDR2 is SVGEGT. The CDR3 sequence is 16 residues long. V was clipped by 4 bases and J by 4 bases; unmatched bases: 2. CDR3 residues: CASSSGTSGGADTQYF. The CDR3, as DNA: TGTGCCAGCAGTTCTGGGACTAGCGGGGGGGCAGATACGCAGTATTTT.

This clone showed up many times. The rearrangement joins TRBV20-1 to TRBJ2-1; D is ambiguous. The CDR3 is 11 amino acids. Germline CDR1 is DFQATT and CDR2 is SNEGSKA (reference sequence). V shed 6 bases and J shed 12 bases, with 15 bases lying between them. In DNA, the CDR3 is TGCAGTGCAGTAGGGATGTCAGGGCAGTTCTTC. Translation gives CSAVGMSGQFF.

This clone showed up many times. This chain joins TRBV5-1 and TRBJ2-7; TRBD1 might be the D (5 bases). This CDR3 is built from 15 residues. Per germline, CDR1 SGHRS and CDR2 YFSETQ. Trimming took 6 bases from V and 0 from J, leaving 16 bases between them. The CDR3 region has the DNA TGCGCCAGCACCTCCTTTAGTAGGGGCTCCTACGAGCAGTACTTC. Protein product: CASTSFSRGSYEQYF.

This clone was observed at least ten times. This specimen includes other DNA sequences encoding the same CDR3. In DNA, the CDR3 is TGTGCCAGCCGACCCCCTCGAACCTCCGAGCAGTACTTC. Its translation is CASRPPRTSEQYF. The genes are TRBV2 and TRBJ2-7; D unresolved. The CDR3 has 13 residues. V was clipped by 8 bases and J by 6 bases, with 17 bases between them. The germline V gene has CDR1 SNHLY and CDR2 FYNNEI.

This clone has just a few counts. This clone may be a read error of a much larger clone one base away. The sample contains more than one DNA sequence encoding this CDR3. The chain combines TRBV6-1 with TRBJ1-5; 8 nucleotides match TRBD1. This CDR3 contains 14 residues. Germline V CDR1 and CDR2: MNHNS, SASEGT. The CDR3 nucleotides are TGTGCCGGCAGCTCAGACGACAGGGGTCAGCCCCAGCATTTT. It is translated as CAGSSDDRGQPQHF.

This clone was counted many times. A much larger clone is a single base away; this may be a read error. The V gene is TRBV11-2, the J gene TRBJ2-1; no reliable D call. The CDR3 has 14 amino acids. From germline, CDR1 is SGHAT and CDR2 FQNNGV. CDR3: CASSPLLTYNGQFF. CDR3 DNA sequence: TGTGCCAGCAGCCCCCTTTTAACCTACAATGGGCAGTTCTTC.

Only a few counts were recorded for this clone. The chain has TRBV20-1 and TRBJ2-6; either TRBD1 or TRBD2 may supply D (5 bases each). The CDR3 extends over 16 amino acids. CDR1 and CDR2 from the germline V gene are DFQATT and SNEGSKA (reference sequence). V shed 5 bases and J shed 4 bases, with 18 bases lying between them. This CDR3 is CSADQSAGAGANVLTF. DNA for the CDR3: TGCAGTGCTGACCAGTCGGCCGGGGCCGGGGCCAACGTCCTGACTTTC.

This clone was found many times. V is TRBV2 and J is TRBJ1-1; D remains unclear. The V gene's germline CDR1 is SNHLY and CDR2 FYNNEI. This CDR3 is 14 amino acids long. V shed 5 bases and J shed 7 bases, with 17 bases lying between them. The CDR3, as DNA: TGTGCCAGCAGTTTCCGGGCCGCGACTGGTGAAGCTTTCTTT. It is translated as CASSFRAATGEAFF.

The V call is TRBV29-1, the J call TRBJ2-1; 12 bases match TRBD2. Germline V gene lookup returns CDR1 SQVTM and CDR2 ANQGSEA. This CDR3 region has 13 residues. DNA for the CDR3: TGCACCGGTGGACTAGCGGGATCGGTTGAGCAGTTCTTC. Its protein product is CTGGLAGSVEQFF.

This clone was picked up many times. V and J are TRBV7-3 and TRBJ2-2; D perhaps matches TRBD1 (6 bases). This CDR3 has 14 amino acids. Germline V gene data show CDR1 as SGHTA and CDR2 as FQGTGA. V lost 3 bases and J lost 2, with 7 bases in between. The CDR3 protein is CASSLGANTGELFF. The CDR3 DNA reads as TGTGCCAGCAGCTTGGGGGCCAACACCGGGGAGCTGTTTTTT.

This clone appeared a few times. The chain combines TRBV27 with TRBJ2-7; a possible D gene is TRBD1 (5 bases). V was pared by 2 bases and J by 3 bases, with 14 bases between. Per the germline V gene, CDR1 is MNHEY and CDR2 is SMNVEV (reference sequence). The CDR3 has 15 amino acids. The CDR3 DNA reads TGTGCCAGCAGTTTAAGAGGCGGAAGGGGCTACGAGCAGTACTTC. It encodes CASSLRGGRGYEQYF.

This clone was seen more than once but under ten times. The J gene is TRBJ2-1, the V gene TRBV4-1, with 7 bases lining up with TRBD1. CDR3 length equals 17 residues. V was pared by 0 bases and J by 6 bases, with 11 bases of the junction left unmatched. Germline V lookup: CDR1 MGHRA, CDR2 YSYEKL. The chain's CDR3 is CASSQDLVQGLSNEQFF. As DNA, the CDR3 is TGCGCCAGCAGCCAAGATCTCGTACAGGGGCTTAGCAATGAGCAGTTCTTC.

This clone turned up a few times. The chain uses TRBV7-8 and TRBJ1-2, with D hard to call. The CDR3 sequence is 16 residues long. Trimming cost V 5 bases and J 3 bases, with 19 bases left between them. CDR1 is SGHVS, CDR2 FQNEAQ, per germline. Here the CDR3 DNA reads TGTGCCAGCAGCCTCTATGGGTGTATCCACGACTATGGCTACACCTTC. It encodes CASSLYGCIHDYGYTF.

For this clone: The junction differs from germline at one of its ends, possibly a read error. This rearrangement joins TRBV28 to TRBJ2-7; D is unresolved. The CDR3 is 12 residues long. Looked up from germline, CDR1 is MDHEN and CDR2 is SYDVKM. In DNA form, the CDR3 reads TGTGCCGGCAGCCGATGGGCCTACGAGCAGTACTTC. Translation: CAGSRWAYEQYF.

This clone was recorded at least ten times. V usage is TRBV7-9 and J usage is TRBJ1-5; D uncertain. Trimming cost V 2 bases and J 2 bases, with 13 bases left between them. The CDR3 loop spans 16 amino acids. The germline gives CDR1 SEHNR, CDR2 FQNEAQ (reference sequence). The CDR3 reads CASSLSMGRGNQPQHF. CDR3 sequence (DNA): TGTGCCAGCAGCTTAAGCATGGGCCGGGGCAATCAGCCCCAGCATTTT.

This clone was counted many times. The chain combines TRBV19 with TRBJ1-2; 7 bases align to TRBD1. Germline V lookup: CDR1 LNHDA, CDR2 SQIVND (reference sequence). After removal of 3 bases from V and 4 bases from J, the junction contained 2 bases not matched to a gene. The CDR3 is made up of 13 amino acids. The DNA of the CDR3 is TGTGCCAGTAGTATGGGACAGACCTATGGCTACACCTTC. Encoded protein: CASSMGQTYGYTF.

This clone was observed at least ten times. The chain uses TRBV30 and TRBJ2-3, with TRBD2 identical over 9 bases. The CDR3 runs to 17 residues. Per the germline V gene, CDR1 is GTSNPN and CDR2 is SVGIG (reference sequence). V gave up 2 bases and J gave up 4 bases; unmatched junction bases: 13. CDR3 residues: CAWSIPYSGRAADTQYF. CDR3 in DNA: TGTGCCTGGAGTATTCCGTATAGCGGGAGAGCCGCAGATACGCAGTATTTT.

This clone was counted at least ten times. The J gene is TRBJ1-5, the V gene TRBV6-1; possibly TRBD1 for D (6 bases). Trimming shortened V by 6 bases and J by 0 bases, and 15 bases separated the two germline ends. This CDR3 has 16 amino acids. CDR1 and CDR2 (germline): MNHNS, SASEGT. CDR3 amino acids: CASRPAGAYSNQPQHF. CDR3 DNA sequence: TGTGCCAGCAGACCAGCAGGGGCTTATAGCAATCAGCCCCAGCATTTT.

This clone was counted ten times or more. V and J are TRBV29-1 and TRBJ1-1; no definite D call. The CDR3 sequence is 13 residues long. V was pared by 4 bases and J by 1 base, with 10 bases between. Germline-derived CDR1 and CDR2 are SQVTM and ANQGSEA. CDR3 DNA: TGCAGCGTTGGGAACCCGGGGAACACTGAAGCTTTCTTT. This sequence encodes CSVGNPGNTEAFF.

The chain is built from TRBV6-1 and TRBJ2-7; 8 positions match TRBD1. The CDR3 length is 15 residues. CDR1 MNHNS and CDR2 SASEGT come from the germline V gene. With 2 bases clipped from V and 3 bases from J, the junction kept 6 bases outside the gene matches. The CDR3 here is CASSERTGSSYEQYF. DNA for the CDR3: TGTGCCAGCAGTGAAAGGACAGGGAGCAGCTACGAGCAGTACTTC.

The sample holds many counts of this clone. The chain links TRBV2 to TRBJ2-3; 7 nucleotides align to TRBD1. With V trimmed by 6 bases and J by 1 base, 4 bases remained unmatched. This CDR3 comprises 14 residues. CDR1 and CDR2 (germline): SNHLY, FYNNEI. CDR3 sequence (DNA): TGTGCCAGCAGCGACGACAGGGGCACAGATACGCAGTATTTT. As protein: CASSDDRGTDTQYF.